Shown below are 5 T cell receptor beta chains from a single sample sequenced in a study of cytomegalovirus exposure and HLA in healthy donors. The PCR had 60 Vbeta and 13 Jbeta primers. Only in-frame clones appear in the TCRdb table, and some are missing; sequencing was by immunoSEQ multiplex PCR. The sample records tens of thousands of clones, 80% to 90% being singletons. The sequencing sample was made of PBMCs. The receptors originated from a woman under 30 in good health and CMV-seropositive.

The table lists this clone with a count of one. This sequence joins TRBV28 and TRBJ2-3, with TRBD2 matching over 7 bases. Trimming removed 4 bases from V and 2 bases from J; junction bases left unmatched: 6. The germline V gene encodes CDR1 MDHEN and CDR2 SYDVKM. CDR3 size: 15 residues. The CDR3 loop is CASSSPSGLTDTQYF. CDR3 sequence (DNA): TGTGCCAGCAGTTCGCCTAGCGGTCTCACAGATACGCAGTATTTT.

The chain couples TRBV5-4 to TRBJ2-1, with 10 positions matching TRBD2. The CDR3 sequence is 16 residues long. Germline CDR1 SGHNT, CDR2 YYREEE (reference sequence). The V and J ends lost 5 bases and 5 bases, in that order; junction bases with no gene match: 10. CDR3 nucleotide sequence: TGTGCCAGCAGGCCAAATAGCGGGGGGAAAGACAATGAGCAGTTCTTC. Protein: CASRPNSGGKDNEQFF.

This chain connects TRBV5-1 to TRBJ2-1; 7 nucleotides line up with TRBD1. J was trimmed by 4 bases and V by 3 bases; bases with no gene match: 4. The CDR3 consists of 14 residues. Germline V gene data show CDR1 as SGHRS and CDR2 as YFSETQ. The DNA of the CDR3 is TGCGCCAGCAGCTGGGGACAGACATACAATGAGCAGTTCTTC. Encoded protein: CASSWGQTYNEQFF.

The gene calls are TRBV7-6 and TRBJ2-3; D is perhaps TRBD1 (6 bases). V lost 5 bases and J 1 base, leaving 16 bases between the germline ends. Germline V gene sequence: CDR1 SGHVS, CDR2 FNYEAQ. The length of the CDR3 is 16 residues. In DNA form, the CDR3 reads TGTGCCAGCAGCCCGTGGACAGTCCTGGGCACAGATACGCAGTATTTT. It translates to CASSPWTVLGTDTQYF. Based on the CDR3 plus reference TRBV7-6 and TRBJ2-3, the full variable domain is GAGVSQSPRYKVTKRGQDVALRCDPISGHVSLYWYRQALGQGPEFLTYFNYEAQQDKSGLPNDRFSAERPEGSISTLTIQRTEQRDSAMYRCASSPWTVLGTDTQYFGPGTRLTVL.

This chain connects TRBV6-5 to TRBJ1-2; 7 bases agree with TRBD1. The CDR3 is 13 amino acids. Germline V CDR1 and CDR2: MNHEY, SVGAGI. Trimming removed 5 bases from V and 3 bases from J; junction bases left unmatched: 3. This CDR3 reads CASSHQGDYGYTF. The CDR3 nucleotides are TGTGCCAGCAGTCATCAGGGGGACTATGGCTACACCTTC.